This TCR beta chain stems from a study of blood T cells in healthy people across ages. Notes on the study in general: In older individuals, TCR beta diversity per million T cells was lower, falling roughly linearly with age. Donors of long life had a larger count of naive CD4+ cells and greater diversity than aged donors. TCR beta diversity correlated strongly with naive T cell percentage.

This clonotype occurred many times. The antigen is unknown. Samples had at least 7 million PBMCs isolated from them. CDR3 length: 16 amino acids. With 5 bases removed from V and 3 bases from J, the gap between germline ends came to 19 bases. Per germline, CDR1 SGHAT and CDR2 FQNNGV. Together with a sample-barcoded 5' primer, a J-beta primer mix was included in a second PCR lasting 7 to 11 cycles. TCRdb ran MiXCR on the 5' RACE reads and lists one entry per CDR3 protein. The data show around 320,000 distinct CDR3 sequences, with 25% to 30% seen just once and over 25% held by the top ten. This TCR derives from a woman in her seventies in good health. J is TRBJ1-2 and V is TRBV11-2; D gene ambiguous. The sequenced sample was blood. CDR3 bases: TGTGCCAGCAGCCTTGATTTTGGGGAGTATGACTATGGCTACACCTTC. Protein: CASSLDFGEYDYGYTF.